The clone carrying this T cell receptor (beta chain) came up once. Trimming pared 6 bases from V and 2 bases from J, leaving 11 bases between. The CDR3 covers 14 residues. CDR1 is MDHEN and CDR2 is SYDVKM in the germline V gene. Assay used: immunoSEQ multiplex PCR; TCRdb lists only in-frame clones, some missing. The sample consists of roughly 70,000 clones, roughly 89% of them appearing once. These data come from a study of OX40 agonist ivuxolimab in advanced cancers. About the research overall: Partial responses, seen in three patients, involved one hepatocellular carcinoma and two cutaneous melanomas.

Drawing of blood for sampling happened at baseline, at cycle 4 day 1, and at cycle 7 day 1. Sequencing was performed on CD4+ or CD8+ T cells sorted from blood, taken in a trial of the OX40 agonist ivuxolimab. The source of this sequence is an adult with an advanced solid tumor such as melanoma, head and neck, liver or kidney cancer. The rearrangement joins TRBV28 to TRBJ1-3, with D hard to call. As DNA, the CDR3 is TGTGCCAGCAGCCCCCCGCAACCTGGAAACACCATATATTTT. Its translation is CASSPPQPGNTIYF.